Given below is one T cell receptor beta chain in context. Its target is not known. The DNA ends 3 residues before the CDR3 does, and the rest of the CDR3 is filled in from the germline J gene. Here immunoSEQ multiplex PCR was the method, and the copy in TCRdb shows in-frame clones only, minus some. Singletons are absent from the sample, which has about 5,300 clones. The data stem from a study of T cell clonality in common variable immunodeficiency. Broader study findings: Links between repertoire features and CVID complications were heterogeneity-limited. What drives increased CVID clonality needs T cell subpopulation sequencing. Common variable immunodeficiency TCR beta sequences reportedly had fewer deletions and N-nucleotide insertions.

The CDR3 extends over 14 amino acids. Germline V gene sequence: CDR1 SGHTA, CDR2 FQGNSA. The V gene lost 2 bases and the J gene lost 1 base, with 8 bases spanning the gap. Input material: peripheral blood mononuclear cells. This TCR derives from a human donor with common variable immunodeficiency. The V call is TRBV7-2, the J call TRBJ1-1, with a tentative D call TRBD1 (5 bases). The sequenced CDR3 bases are TGTGCCAGCAGCTTATTCACAGGGAACACTGAA. Amino acids: CASSLFTGNTE. Given in full, the CDR3 is CASSLFTGNTEAFF.